The present entry profiles one TCR beta chain with its context. The data were taken from a study of blood T cell repertoires in COVID-19. About the study: Sites across the United States, Italy and Spain contributed samples from acute and convalescent COVID-19. Sample material is recorded as cDNA or gDNA derived from T cells, B-cell-depleted T cells, or PBMCs.

In the authors' workflow: Estimation of nucleated cell counts relied on the amplification of reference gene primers. TCRdb keeps only in-frame clones here, not all; method: immunoSEQ multiplex PCR. Clonal size and the V and J genes are those of that table, whereas D and trimming came from the DNA. The sample yields roughly 130,000 clones, roughly 86% seen once. The CDR3 has 15 residues. V was pared by 9 bases and J by 5 bases, with 22 bases between. Germline V lookup: CDR1 MNHEY, CDR2 SMNVEV (reference sequence). The chain couples TRBV27 to TRBJ1-1; D is ambiguous. The TCR was taken from a woman aged 55 to 70 with acute or convalescent COVID-19. The material sequenced was peripheral blood. CDR3 nucleotides: TGTGCCAGTACTCTCCGGGTCCCCGGAGGGACTGAAGCTTTCTTT. Translated, it gives CASTLRVPGGTEAFF.